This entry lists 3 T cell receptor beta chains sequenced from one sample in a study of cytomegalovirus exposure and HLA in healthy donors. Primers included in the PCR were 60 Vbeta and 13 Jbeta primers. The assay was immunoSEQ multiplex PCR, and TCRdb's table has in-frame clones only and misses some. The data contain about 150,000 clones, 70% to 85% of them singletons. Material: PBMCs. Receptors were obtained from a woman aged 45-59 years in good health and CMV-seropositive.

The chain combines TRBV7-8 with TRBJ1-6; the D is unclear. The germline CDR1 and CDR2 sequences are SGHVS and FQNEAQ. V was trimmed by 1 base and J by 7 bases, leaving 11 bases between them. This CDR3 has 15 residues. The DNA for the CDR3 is TGTGCCAGCAGCTTAGAAGGGAGATGGAATTCACCCCTCCACTTT. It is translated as CASSLEGRWNSPLHF.

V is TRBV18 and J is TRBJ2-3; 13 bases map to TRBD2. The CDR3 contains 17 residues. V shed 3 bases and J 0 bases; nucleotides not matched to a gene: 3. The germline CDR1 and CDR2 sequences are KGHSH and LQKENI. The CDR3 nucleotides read TGTGCCAGCTCACCCCCGGGACTAGCGGGGAGCACAGATACGCAGTATTTT. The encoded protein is CASSPPGLAGSTDTQYF. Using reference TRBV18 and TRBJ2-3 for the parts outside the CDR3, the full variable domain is NAGVMQNPRHLVRRRGQEARLRCSPMKGHSHVYWYRQLPEEGLKFMVYLQKENIIDESGMPKERFSAEFPKEGPSILRIQQVVRGDSAAYFCASSPPGLAGSTDTQYFGPGTRLTVL.

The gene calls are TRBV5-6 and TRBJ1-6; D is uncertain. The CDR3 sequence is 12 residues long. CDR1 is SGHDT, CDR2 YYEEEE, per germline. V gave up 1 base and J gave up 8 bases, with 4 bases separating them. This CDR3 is CASSLPDSPLHF. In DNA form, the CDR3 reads TGTGCCAGCAGCTTGCCGGATTCACCCCTCCACTTT.